The clone carrying this TCR beta chain was found many times. What it binds is unknown. The source of the sample is a study of T cell repertoires in cytomegalovirus infection. Overall study context: Newly reported HLA-C-restricted and thoroughly characterized HLA-B-restricted CMV epitopes were employed. In public TCR beta signatures, there were indications of both CMV infection and matching HLA type. General study points: Dominating the ex vivo response were HLA-C-restricted CMV-specific TCR beta clonotypes. Cumulative public TCR beta family frequency identified CMV carriers with the relevant HLA.

The CDR3 runs 15 residues. The germline V gene has CDR1 SGHVS and CDR2 FNYEAQ. V lost 3 bases and J lost 0, with 10 bases in between. TCRdb ran MiXCR on the reads and lists one entry per CDR3 protein. The data show 900,000 to 950,000 distinct CDR3 sequences, approximately 33% seen once. This receptor was identified in a human donor in good health (CMV status not recorded). Some clones in this sample may be carry-over from other donors' samples. Sequencing used cultured CD8+ T cells from PBMCs, obtained from culture after CMV antigen stimulation. V usage is TRBV7-6 and J usage is TRBJ2-3; D not certain. This CDR3 is CASSLRALSTDTQYF. CDR3 nucleotide sequence: TGTGCCAGCAGCTTGCGAGCCCTGAGCACAGATACGCAGTATTTT.